Shown below are 21 T cell receptor beta chains from a single sample sequenced in a study of human thymus T cells. Surgeons resected thymus tissue during corrective heart surgery. Measured with immunoSEQ multiplex PCR; TCRdb has only the in-frame clones, and not every one. The sample includes about 130,000 clones, about 93% seen only once; the top ten take around 0.022%. The sequenced sample was thymus tissue. The receptor source for this set is a boy in the first two years of life with a congenital heart defect but otherwise immunologically healthy.

The V gene is TRBV4-1, the J gene TRBJ1-5; 8 bases map to TRBD1. Germline loops: CDR1 MGHRA, CDR2 YSYEKL. Trimming removed 3 bases from V and 7 bases from J; junction bases left unmatched: 5. The CDR3 has 14 amino acids. The CDR3 reads CASSHRQGKQPQHF. The CDR3 coding sequence is TGCGCCAGCAGCCATCGACAGGGGAAGCAGCCCCAGCATTTT.

This rearrangement joins TRBV7-8 to TRBJ1-1; possible D gene TRBD1, 6 bases. V lost 5 bases, J lost 6 bases, and 19 bases lay in between. This CDR3 region has 15 residues. The germline V gene has CDR1 SGHVS and CDR2 FQNEAQ. The CDR3 loop is CASSPYRVWCSEAFF. The CDR3 DNA sequence: TGTGCCAGCAGCCCCTACAGGGTTTGGTGTTCTGAAGCTTTCTTT.

The rearrangement links TRBV30 to TRBJ2-2; 7 bases map to TRBD1. The CDR3 spans 15 residues. V trimming: 1 base; J trimming: 6 bases; junction bases outside the gene matches: 8. CDR1 GTSNPN and CDR2 SVGIG come from the germline V gene (reference sequence). In DNA, the CDR3 is TGTGCCTGGAGTGACCTTAGACAGGGTGCCGGGGAGCTGTTTTTT. It yields the protein CAWSDLRQGAGELFF.

The rearrangement uses TRBV5-5 and TRBJ1-5; tentatively, D is TRBD1 (5 bases). The length of the CDR3 is 14 residues. V lost 2 bases and J lost 7, with 13 bases in between. The germline gives CDR1 SGHKS, CDR2 YYEKEE (reference sequence). The CDR3: CASSFGRVEQPQHF. The CDR3 coding sequence is TGTGCCAGCAGCTTCGGCAGGGTGGAGCAGCCCCAGCATTTT.

The chain joins TRBV4-3 to TRBJ2-3, with 7 bases lining up with TRBD2. The germline gives CDR1 LGHNA, CDR2 YSLEER. V lost 0 bases to trimming and J lost 5 bases; unmatched junction nucleotides: 17. The CDR3 has 19 amino acids. The CDR3 loop reads CASSQDPRKAGDSGDTQYF. In DNA form, the CDR3 reads TGCGCCAGCAGCCAAGACCCCCGGAAGGCGGGGGACTCGGGAGATACGCAGTATTTT.

This chain links TRBV25-1 with TRBJ2-3, with 7 nucleotides matching TRBD2. The germline CDR1 and CDR2 sequences are MGHDK and SYGVNS. J was trimmed by 0 bases and V by 2 bases; bases with no gene match: 5. This CDR3 has 16 residues. CDR3 protein: CASSEVVGGSTDTQYF. The CDR3 DNA sequence: TGTGCCAGCAGTGAAGTAGTCGGGGGGAGCACAGATACGCAGTATTTT. The full variable domain, in which reference TRBV25-1 and TRBJ2-3 provide the parts outside the CDR3, is EADIYQTPRYLVIGTGKKITLECSQTMGHDKMYWYQQDPGMELHLIHYSYGVNSTEKGDLSSESTVSRIRTEHFPLTLESARPSHTSQYLCASSEVVGGSTDTQYFGPGTRLTVL.

This chain's CDR3 is CASSGELAGNEQFF. The CDR3 nucleotides read TGCGCCAGCAGCGGGGAACTAGCGGGCAATGAGCAGTTCTTC. V and J are TRBV4-3 and TRBJ2-1, with 9 bases identical to TRBD2. CDR3 size: 14 residues. Germline loops: CDR1 LGHNA, CDR2 YSLEER. J lost 6 bases, V lost 5 bases, and 5 bases had no gene match.

This chain uses TRBV4-1 with TRBJ1-1; 8 bases agree with TRBD1. The V gene end was trimmed by 3 bases and the J gene end by 3 bases; junction bases not matched to a gene: 6. The V gene's germline CDR1 is MGHRA and CDR2 YSYEKL. The CDR3 runs 15 residues. The CDR3 DNA follows: TGCGCCAGCAGCCAGGACAGGGATGGGGACACTGAAGCTTTCTTT. Protein sequence: CASSQDRDGDTEAFF.

The chain carries TRBV30 and TRBJ1-2; D perhaps matches TRBD1 (5 bases). This CDR3 comprises 14 residues. The germline V gene has CDR1 GTSNPN and CDR2 SVGIG (reference sequence). With 3 bases removed from V and 4 bases from J, the gap between germline ends came to 15 bases. In DNA, the CDR3 is TGTGCCTGGAGCGGGAGGGGACCTTTCTATGGCTACACCTTC. This translates into CAWSGRGPFYGYTF.

The genes are TRBV10-3 and TRBJ2-6; D may be TRBD1 (6 bases). The V end was cut by 6 bases, the J end by 4 bases, with 22 bases between. This CDR3 has 18 residues. The germline V gene encodes CDR1 ENHRY and CDR2 SYGVKD. CDR3 amino acids: CAIRPGQPPQRGANVLTF. The DNA for the CDR3 is TGTGCCATCAGACCGGGACAACCCCCGCAAAGGGGGGCCAACGTCCTGACTTTC.

The rearrangement links TRBV28 to TRBJ1-6; tentatively, D is TRBD1 (5 bases). CDR1 is MDHEN and CDR2 is SYDVKM in the germline V gene. Trimming left V 6 bases short and J 4 bases short, with 13 bases between. There are 15 residues in the CDR3. CDR3 nucleotides: TGTGCCAGCAGCTCATGGGACGGTTATAATTCACCCCTCCACTTT. Translation gives CASSSWDGYNSPLHF. The full variable domain, in which reference TRBV28 and TRBJ1-6 provide the parts outside the CDR3, is DVKVTQSSRYLVKRTGEKVFLECVQDMDHENMFWYRQDPGLGLRLIYFSYDVKMKEKGDIPEGYSVSREKKERFSLILESASTNQTSMYLCASSSWDGYNSPLHFGNGTRLTVT.

A single count supports this clone. V usage is TRBV30 and J usage is TRBJ1-3, with 11 bases aligning to TRBD1. Germline V CDR1 and CDR2: GTSNPN, SVGIG (reference sequence). The CDR3 consists of 15 residues. Germline trimming cut 3 bases from V and 0 bases from J; bases unmatched to any gene: 1. The CDR3 here is CAWRGTGGSGNTIYF. The CDR3 DNA reads as TGTGCCTGGAGGGGGACAGGGGGCTCTGGAAACACCATATATTTT.

This rearrangement joins TRBV14 to TRBJ1-1; D is unclear. CDR3 length: 15 amino acids. Germline V gene lookup returns CDR1 SGHDN and CDR2 FVKESK. V lost 5 bases and J 4 bases, leaving 17 bases between the germline ends. The CDR3 loop is CASSSRSRQATEAFF. In DNA form, the CDR3 reads TGTGCCAGCAGCTCCCGCTCTCGCCAGGCCACTGAAGCTTTCTTT.

This clone appeared a single time. This chain connects TRBV13 to TRBJ2-7; 7 nucleotides line up with TRBD2. V gave up 8 bases and J gave up 3 bases; unmatched junction bases: 7. The CDR3 covers 13 residues. Germline V gene sequence: CDR1 PRHDT, CDR2 FYEKMQ (reference sequence). CDR3 loop: CASSGSGGYEQYF. The CDR3 DNA reads TGTGCCAGCTCCGGGTCGGGAGGCTACGAGCAGTACTTC.

V is TRBV7-2 and J is TRBJ1-1; D possibly corresponds to TRBD1 (5 bases). The CDR3 has 12 residues. V was cut by 8 bases and J by 4 bases, with 11 bases left in between. Germline values: CDR1 SGHTA, CDR2 FQGNSA. In DNA, the CDR3 is TGTGCCAGCGGGTCCAGGGTCACTGAAGCTTTCTTT. This translates into CASGSRVTEAFF.

This clone has a single count. CDR3 nucleotides: TGTGCCACCCGGGCTCCTGGGTTCCTCGAGCAGTACTTC. Its protein is CATRAPGFLEQYF. The rearrangement uses TRBV10-3 and TRBJ2-7; D is ambiguous. Germline CDR1 ENHRY, CDR2 SYGVKD. This CDR3 contains 13 residues. With 10 bases removed from V and 6 bases from J, the gap between germline ends came to 19 bases.

The genes are TRBV5-1 and TRBJ1-6, with D possibly being TRBD1 (6 bases). In germline, CDR1 is SGHRS, CDR2 YFSETQ. V was cut by 2 bases and J by 5 bases, with 11 bases left in between. CDR3 length: 15 amino acids. CDR3 protein: CASSFGGRDNSPLHF. The CDR3 region has the DNA TGCGCCAGCAGCTTCGGGGGCAGGGATAATTCACCCCTCCACTTT. The whole variable domain, filled in from reference TRBV5-1 and TRBJ1-6, reads KAGVTQTPRYLIKTRGQQVTLSCSPISGHRSVSWYQQTPGQGLQFLFEYFSETQRNKGNFPGRFSGRQFSNSRSEMNVSTLELGDSALYLCASSFGGRDNSPLHFGNGTRLTVT.

A few counts support this clone. V and J are TRBV4-3 and TRBJ1-1; D is unclear. CDR1 is LGHNA and CDR2 is YSLEER in the germline V gene. V was trimmed by 0 bases and J by 1 base, leaving 6 bases between them. This CDR3 has 14 amino acids. The CDR3 region is CASSQDEANTEAFF. CDR3 bases: TGCGCCAGCAGCCAAGACGAGGCGAACACTGAAGCTTTCTTT.

The J gene is TRBJ1-1, the V gene TRBV4-3; 7 bases match TRBD1. The length of the CDR3 is 16 residues. The germline V gene has CDR1 LGHNA and CDR2 YSLEER. After removal of 2 bases from V and 4 bases from J, the junction contained 10 bases not matched to a gene. The chain's CDR3 is CASSQHGAGGGTEAFF. DNA for the CDR3: TGCGCCAGCAGCCAACATGGAGCAGGGGGAGGCACTGAAGCTTTCTTT.

The chain uses TRBV4-1 and TRBJ1-2; no clear D gene. The length of the CDR3 is 15 residues. CDR1 is MGHRA, CDR2 YSYEKL, per germline. Trimming cost V 1 base and J 5 bases, with 14 bases left between them. CDR3 nucleotides: TGCGCCAGCAGCCAAGGTGTGGCAGGAACTTATGGCTACACCTTC. Protein product: CASSQGVAGTYGYTF.

The gene calls are TRBV7-2 and TRBJ2-7; D gene ambiguous. V lost 0 bases and J lost 3, with 15 bases in between. Germline values: CDR1 SGHTA, CDR2 FQGNSA. The CDR3 extends over 16 amino acids. DNA of the CDR3: TGTGCCAGCAGCTTAGCTGACCACCGGCAGGTCTACGAGCAGTACTTC. Encoded protein: CASSLADHRQVYEQYF.